The rows below give T cell receptor beta chains drawn from one sample of a study of vaccination and CD4 T cells after COVID-19. These TCRs' antigens remain unknown. TCRdb re-called the PCR reads with MiXCR, one entry per CDR3 protein. Among about 2,700 distinct CDR3 sequences listed, around 42% were seen once. Sequenced material: CD4+ T cells from blood, cultured in vitro. The receptors were gathered from a human donor in good health. Each CDR3 is given with its conserved first and last residue. Each record gives: clone size, V gene, CDR3 length, D gene, J gene, CDR3 protein, CDR3 DNA. D genes are given only for firm matches. Size is stated for part of the rows, as once, few or many counts, or as a class when the clone is expanded.

few	TRBV19	16	TRBD2	TRBJ2-2	CATKRGTSGRIGELFF	TGTGCCACTAAAAGGGGGACTAGCGGGAGAATCGGGGAGCTGTTTTTT
few	TRBV10-2	15	NA	TRBJ1-6	CASSAYRARNSPLHF	TGCGCCAGCAGTGCCTACAGGGCTAGGAATTCACCCCTCCACTTT
NA	TRBV12-3/TRBV12-4	15	NA	TRBJ1-2	CASSLGYGSNYGYTF	TGTGCCAGCAGTTTGGGCTACGGATCTAACTATGGCTACACCTTC
NA	TRBV18	13	NA	TRBJ2-2	CASLGQNTGELFF	TGTGCCAGCCTCGGACAGAACACCGGGGAGCTGTTTTTT
NA	TRBV30	14	NA	TRBJ2-5	CAWSPRGAKETQYF	TGTGCCTGGAGCCCAAGGGGGGCTAAAGAGACCCAGTACTTC
few	TRBV10-3	15	TRBD1	TRBJ2-2	CAIRTGTGNTGELFF	TGTGCCATCAGGACGGGGACAGGGAACACCGGGGAGCTGTTTTTT
few	TRBV19	15	TRBD2	TRBJ2-7	CASSIEGLAGGEQYF	TGTGCCAGTAGTATAGAAGGACTAGCGGGAGGCGAGCAGTACTTC
NA	TRBV20-1	18	TRBD1	TRBJ2-6	CSALSTGGLHSGANVLTF	TGCAGTGCTCTGTCGACAGGGGGCCTCCACTCTGGGGCCAACGTCCTGACTTTC
NA	TRBV28	12	NA	TRBJ1-2	CASSPHNYGYTF	TGTGCCAGCAGTCCTCATAACTATGGCTACACCTTC
NA	TRBV7-9	14	TRBD1	TRBJ1-5	CASSLGTANQPQHF	TGTGCCAGCAGCCTCGGGACAGCAAATCAGCCCCAGCATTTT
NA	TRBV7-2	14	TRBD1	TRBJ1-5	CASSGTGGGQPQHF	TGTGCCAGCAGCGGGACAGGGGGCGGTCAGCCCCAGCATTTT
NA	TRBV7-9	15	TRBD2	TRBJ2-3	CASSLGTSSADTQYF	TGTGCCAGCAGTTTAGGGACTAGCTCGGCAGATACGCAGTATTTT
NA	TRBV6-5	13	NA	TRBJ1-1	CASSYSLSTEAFF	TGTGCCAGCAGTTACTCGTTGTCCACTGAAGCTTTCTTT
NA	TRBV7-9	14	NA	TRBJ2-7	CASSLAGVHYEQYF	TGTGCCAGCAGCTTAGCGGGGGTCCACTACGAGCAGTACTTC
few	TRBV20-1	12	NA	TRBJ1-2	CSADSSFYGYTF	TGCAGTGCTGATTCTAGTTTCTATGGCTACACCTTC
NA	TRBV12-3/TRBV12-4	14	TRBD1	TRBJ2-7	CASSRTGVTYEQYF	TGTGCCAGCAGTCGGACAGGGGTCACCTACGAGCAGTACTTC
few	TRBV19	16	TRBD1	TRBJ2-7	CASSIGTGTGRYEQYF	TGTGCCAGTAGTATTGGGACAGGGACAGGGAGGTACGAGCAGTACTTC
NA	TRBV6-2/TRBV6-3	14	NA	TRBJ2-3	CASSPSASTDTQYF	TGTGCCAGCAGTCCTAGCGCTAGCACAGATACGCAGTATTTT
NA	TRBV5-1	15	NA	TRBJ1-1	CASSLGGAQNTEAFF	TGCGCCAGCAGCTTGGGCGGAGCCCAGAACACTGAAGCTTTCTTT
few	TRBV6-2/TRBV6-3	13	NA	TRBJ1-1	CASKFGLNTEAFF	TGTGCCAGCAAATTTGGCCTGAACACTGAAGCTTTCTTT
NA	TRBV7-3	12	NA	TRBJ1-5	CASRRGNQPQHF	TGTGCCAGCCGAAGGGGAAATCAGCCCCAGCATTTT
large	TRBV7-9	14	NA	TRBJ2-7	CASSLDRASYEQYF	TGTGCCAGCAGCTTAGACAGGGCCTCCTACGAGCAGTACTTC